The TCR beta chain described here comes from a study of cytomegalovirus exposure and HLA in healthy donors. Study context: The Caucasian-associated ancestry cluster contained about four fifths of the approximately 390 genotyped donors.

The CDR3 runs 17 residues. Trimming took off 0 bases at V and 4 bases at J, with 16 bases between the two ends. PCR involved 60 Vbeta and 13 Jbeta primers. The data were produced by immunoSEQ multiplex PCR, yet TCRdb's version contains in-frame clones alone and is incomplete. The data hold 200,000 or so clones, with about four fifths observed a single time. This clone was seen just once. This chain uses TRBV23-1 with TRBJ2-1, with D tentatively TRBD1 (5 bases). TRBV23-1 has ORF status, its function being uncertain. The sample consisted of PBMCs. The origin of this receptor is a woman in her twenties or thirties in good health and CMV-seropositive. CDR3 nucleotide sequence: TGCGCCAGCAGTCAATCCACGGTTACAGGCTTATACAATGAGCAGTTCTTC. It translates to CASSQSTVTGLYNEQFF.